The 24 T cell receptor beta chains in this list originate from one sample, sequenced in a study of CD8 T cells in Susac syndrome. Random hexamers were used to reverse transcribe the RNA input (about 0.5 to 1 ug). In TCRdb, the immunoSEQ multiplex PCR reads were re-called with MiXCR into one record per CDR3 protein. The sample holds around 110,000 distinct CDR3 sequences, roughly 94% seen once. Source material: CD8+ T cells from PBMCs. These receptors all come from a human donor with Susac syndrome.

On this clonotype: One end of the junction fails to match germline, which may point to a read error. The rearrangement joins TRBV6-1 to TRBJ1-1; possible D gene TRBD1, 5 bases. The CDR3 runs to 13 residues. Looked up from germline, CDR1 is MNHNS and CDR2 is SASEGT. Here the CDR3 reads CASRDFGGTETFF. The CDR3 DNA is TGTGCCAGCAGGGACTTTGGGGGGACTGAAACTTTCTTT.

This clonotype showed up just once. The J gene is TRBJ1-3, the V gene TRBV7-9; 9 bases are shared with TRBD1. J lost 6 bases, V lost 4 bases, and 4 bases had no gene match. Germline V gene lookup returns CDR1 SEHNR and CDR2 FQNEAQ (reference sequence). The CDR3 runs 14 residues. In DNA, the CDR3 is TGTGCCAGCAGCTCGGGACAGGGTCCAAACACCATATATTTT. This encodes CASSSGQGPNTIYF.

The chain uses TRBV6-5 and TRBJ2-5; 11 bases align to TRBD2. Germline V gene data show CDR1 as MNHEY and CDR2 as SVGAGI. The CDR3 has 15 amino acids. V shed 7 bases, J shed 5 bases, and the junction held 9 bases outside the gene matches. Written as DNA, the CDR3 is TGTGCCAGCACCCCCCCCAGGACTAGCGGGGAGACCCAGTACTTC. Translation: CASTPPRTSGETQYF.

The chain has TRBV29-1 and TRBJ1-1; D call uncertain. Deletions cut 1 base from V and 0 bases from J, with 9 bases between. The CDR3 spans 14 residues. Germline V gene sequence: CDR1 SQVTM, CDR2 ANQGSEA. CDR3 nucleotide sequence: TGCAGCGTTGAAGGCGTCATTATGAACACTGAAGCTTTCTTT. The encoded protein is CSVEGVIMNTEAFF.

The rearrangement joins TRBV11-2 to TRBJ1-5, with TRBD1 matching 7 bases. Trimming cost V 5 bases and J 4 bases; bases outside gene matches: 5. Germline values: CDR1 SGHAT, CDR2 FQNNGV. The CDR3 has 14 amino acids. The DNA of the CDR3 is TGTGCCAGCAGCAACGGACAGGTGAATCAGCCCCAGCATTTT. It is translated as CASSNGQVNQPQHF. Together with reference TRBV11-2 and TRBJ1-5, the CDR3 gives the full variable domain: EAGVAQSPRYKIIEKRQSVAFWCNPISGHATLYWYQQILGQGPKLLIQFQNNGVVDDSQLPKDRFSAERLKGVDSTLKIQPAKLEDSAVYLCASSNGQVNQPQHFGDGTRLSIL.

The chain is built from TRBV7-3 and TRBJ2-1; 7 nucleotides line up with TRBD2. The germline CDR1 and CDR2 sequences are SGHTA and FQGTGA. Trimming at V came to 2 bases and at J to 9 bases, leaving 10 bases not matched to a gene. The CDR3 extends over 15 amino acids. The CDR3 here is CASSLLGEGFAEQFF. The CDR3, as DNA: TGTGCCAGCAGCTTATTGGGGGAGGGGTTCGCTGAGCAGTTCTTC.

The chain combines TRBV5-4 with TRBJ2-1, with D perhaps being TRBD1 or TRBD2 (6 bases each). Germline loops: CDR1 SGHNT, CDR2 YYREEE (reference sequence). Trimming pared 2 bases from V and 8 bases from J, leaving 20 bases between. This CDR3 has 16 residues. The CDR3 region has the DNA TGTGCCAGCAGCTTAGCGGGCAGGGGAAATTTGGATGAGCAGTTCTTC. Protein: CASSLAGRGNLDEQFF.

DNA for the CDR3: TGCGCCAGCAGCCAAGAGCATTCCTCGGGGCGGATTTCGTACTTC. Its protein product is CASSQEHSSGRISYF. The chain has TRBV4-1 and TRBJ2-7, with D perhaps being TRBD1 or TRBD2 (5 bases each). Germline lookup yields CDR1 MGHRA and CDR2 YSYEKL. Trimming left V 0 bases short and J 12 bases short, with 21 bases between. The CDR3 totals 15 residues.

The DNA of the CDR3 is TGTGCCAGCAGCCTTTGGAGTCATCAGCCCCAGCATTTT. It specifies CASSLWSHQPQHF. The genes are TRBV13 and TRBJ1-5, with D hard to call. CDR1 and CDR2 (germline): PRHDT, FYEKMQ (reference sequence). The CDR3 is 13 residues long. V lost 5 bases to trimming and J lost 5 bases, with 10 bases between them.

This chain connects TRBV14 to TRBJ2-7; TRBD1 might be the D (6 bases). The germline V and J ends were trimmed by 1 base and 3 bases, with 13 bases remaining between them. The germline CDR1 and CDR2 sequences are SGHDN and FVKESK. The CDR3 spans 15 residues. The CDR3 DNA sequence: TGTGCCAGCAGCCAAGGTGGACAGTTTGGCTACGAGCAGTACTTC. Residues: CASSQGGQFGYEQYF. The variable domain in full, with the rest retrieved from reference TRBV14 and TRBJ2-7, is EAGVTQFPSHSVIEKGQTVTLRCDPISGHDNLYWYRRVMGKEIKFLLHFVKESKQDESGMPNNRFLAERTGGTYSTLKVQPAELEDSGVYFCASSQGGQFGYEQYFGPGTRLTVT.

The chain has TRBV29-1 and TRBJ2-5; the match to TRBD1 covers 10 bases. The germline V gene encodes CDR1 SQVTM and CDR2 ANQGSEA. V trimming: 3 bases; J trimming: 3 bases; junction bases outside the gene matches: 10. The CDR3 loop spans 16 amino acids. The CDR3 reads CSVDLTGTGAKETQYF. The CDR3, as DNA: TGCAGCGTTGATTTAACCGGGACAGGGGCGAAAGAGACCCAGTACTTC.

V is TRBV18 and J is TRBJ1-1; D is perhaps TRBD1 (5 bases). The V gene lost 0 bases and the J gene lost 4 bases, with 6 bases spanning the gap. The germline V gene encodes CDR1 KGHSH and CDR2 LQKENI. The CDR3 covers 13 residues. CDR3 DNA sequence: TGTGCCAGCTCACCACCGGGGCTCACTGAAGCTTTCTTT. Translating it yields CASSPPGLTEAFF.

The rearrangement links TRBV20-1 to TRBJ2-3; TRBD2 matches 13 bases. Germline V lookup: CDR1 DFQATT, CDR2 SNEGSKA (reference sequence). This CDR3 has 13 residues. CDR3 sequence (DNA): TGCAGGCCGGGACTAGCGGGGTTGGATACGCAGTATTTT. Its translation is CRPGLAGLDTQYF.

The genes are TRBV6-5 and TRBJ1-5; 9 bases fit TRBD1. CDR1 and CDR2 from the germline V gene are MNHEY and SVGAGI. V gave up 5 bases and J gave up 5 bases; unmatched junction bases: 4. The CDR3 extends over 14 amino acids. The CDR3 loop reads CASSDRGMDQPQHF. CDR3 nucleotides: TGTGCCAGCAGTGACAGGGGGATGGATCAGCCCCAGCATTTT.

V and J are TRBV6-1 and TRBJ2-1; D possibly corresponds to TRBD1 (5 bases). This CDR3 region has 16 residues. Germline loops: CDR1 MNHNS, CDR2 SASEGT. With 5 bases removed from V and 2 bases from J, the gap between germline ends came to 16 bases. CDR3 protein: CASSPQLGATYNEQFF. For the CDR3, the DNA is TGTGCCAGCAGTCCTCAGTTAGGGGCGACCTACAATGAGCAGTTCTTC.

The chain carries TRBV14 and TRBJ2-1; D not resolved. V gave up 1 base and J gave up 6 bases, with 7 bases separating them. CDR1 and CDR2 from the germline V gene are SGHDN and FVKESK. CDR3 length: 13 residues. This chain's CDR3 is CASSQAHPNEQFF. As DNA, the CDR3 is TGTGCCAGCAGCCAAGCTCACCCCAATGAGCAGTTCTTC.

The rearrangement links TRBV20-1 to TRBJ1-5, with D uncertain. There are 13 residues in the CDR3. Germline V lookup: CDR1 DFQATT, CDR2 SNEGSKA (reference sequence). The V end lost 0 bases, the J end lost 7 bases, and 10 bases lay between the germline ends. The CDR3 reads CSARDQLNQPQHF. CDR3 in DNA: TGCAGTGCTAGAGACCAACTAAACCAGCCCCAGCATTTT.

This chain uses TRBV4-2 with TRBJ1-5; 7 nucleotides match TRBD1. The CDR3 is made up of 15 amino acids. Germline loops: CDR1 LGHNA, CDR2 YNFKEQ. The ends lost 2 bases at V and 6 bases at J; junction bases unmatched: 7. The CDR3 nucleotides read TGTGCCAGCAGCCAAACCACAGGGGCAGCTCAGCCCCAGCATTTT. Its translation: CASSQTTGAAQPQHF.

The rearrangement links TRBV4-1 to TRBJ2-5; D is uncertain. This CDR3 has 16 amino acids. The germline gives CDR1 MGHRA, CDR2 YSYEKL. V was shortened by 2 bases and J by 0 bases, with 13 bases between the two germline ends. The CDR3 DNA is TGCGCCAGCAGCCAATACGCCGCCAGCGACCAAGAGACCCAGTACTTC. This sequence encodes CASSQYAASDQETQYF.

The chain has TRBV12-3 or TRBV12-4 and TRBJ1-1; TRBD1 is a possible D gene (5 bases). The CDR3 loop spans 14 amino acids. The V gene lost 3 bases and the J gene lost 0 bases, with 8 bases spanning the gap. The CDR3 loop is CASSFGTVNTEAFF. The CDR3 DNA sequence: TGTGCCAGCAGTTTTGGGACTGTGAACACTGAAGCTTTCTTT.

J is TRBJ2-7 and V is TRBV20-1, with a weak D call TRBD2 (6 bases). Germline lookup yields CDR1 DFQATT and CDR2 SNEGSKA (reference sequence). The CDR3 contains 17 residues. V was cut by 6 bases and J by 0 bases, with 24 bases left in between. CDR3 DNA sequence: TGCAGTGCCCCATTAAAGTCAGGGCGGGGCAGCTCCTACGAGCAGTACTTC. It specifies CSAPLKSGRGSSYEQYF.

The chain has TRBV3-1 and TRBJ2-3, with D perhaps matching TRBD1 (6 bases). The ends were cut back, 0 bases at V and 4 bases at J, with 11 bases in the middle. The CDR3 runs 15 residues. Germline V gives CDR1 LGHDT, CDR2 YNNKEL (reference sequence). CDR3 bases: TGTGCCAGCAGCCAAGAGGTGGGGGCTTCAGATACGCAGTATTTT. Encoded protein: CASSQEVGASDTQYF.

The gene calls are TRBV20-1 and TRBJ2-1, with TRBD1 identical over 7 bases. This CDR3 spans 15 amino acids. Losses at the gene ends were 1 base for V and 0 bases for J; bases not matched to a gene: 3. Germline CDR1 is DFQATT and CDR2 is SNEGSKA (reference sequence). The CDR3 spells CSARGGTVSYNEQFF. The CDR3 nucleotides are TGCAGTGCTAGAGGGGGGACAGTCTCCTACAATGAGCAGTTCTTC.

The chain recombines TRBV11-2 with TRBJ1-5; D might be TRBD1 (6 bases). Trimming shortened V by 6 bases and J by 5 bases, and 14 bases separated the two germline ends. CDR3 length equals 14 residues. Germline V gives CDR1 SGHAT, CDR2 FQNNGV. The CDR3 DNA sequence: TGTGCCAGCAGTCGAGGGGGGGATCATCAGCCCCAGCATTTT. This encodes CASSRGGDHQPQHF.